The rows below give T cell receptor beta chains drawn from one sample of a study of cytomegalovirus exposure and HLA in healthy donors. Produced via immunoSEQ multiplex PCR; TCRdb's table is partial and in-frame only. The sample includes about 200,000 clones, about 83% of them seen just once. Sequences were obtained from PBMCs. The receptors here all came from a man in his forties in good health and CMV-seronegative. CDR3s include the opening cysteine and the closing phenylalanine or tryptophan. D genes are given only for firm matches. The size entry is marked missing in some rows and otherwise reads once, few, many or a size class.

abundance: .; j_gene: TRBJ1-2; v_gene: TRBV6-5; d_gene: .; CDR3nt: TGTGCCAGCAGTCGTAATCCACAGGGCAACTATGGCTACACCTTC; CDR3aa: CASSRNPQGNYGYTF
abundance: once; j_gene: TRBJ2-1; v_gene: TRBV5-1; d_gene: .; CDR3nt: TGCGCCAGCAGCTTACTAGAGGAAAAGTTCTTC; CDR3aa: CASSLLEEKFF
abundance: once; j_gene: TRBJ2-3; v_gene: TRBV27; d_gene: TRBD1; CDR3nt: TGTGCCAGCAGTTTATTGGGAGGACAGGGAGGCACAGATACGCAGTATTTT; CDR3aa: CASSLLGGQGGTDTQYF
abundance: .; j_gene: TRBJ1-6; v_gene: TRBV15; d_gene: TRBD1; CDR3nt: TGTGCCACCAGCAGAGCTCCAGGGGGTCGGGATTCACCCCTCCACTTT; CDR3aa: CATSRAPGGRDSPLHF
abundance: once; j_gene: TRBJ2-7; v_gene: TRBV2; d_gene: .; CDR3nt: TGTGCCAGCAGTTACAGGGCCCGCTACGAGCAGTACTTC; CDR3aa: CASSYRARYEQYF
abundance: .; j_gene: TRBJ1-5; v_gene: TRBV6-6; d_gene: .; CDR3nt: TGTGCCAGCAGTTACTCAACCCAGGAAGTTAATCAGCCCCAGCATTTT; CDR3aa: CASSYSTQEVNQPQHF
abundance: .; j_gene: TRBJ1-2; v_gene: TRBV7-8; d_gene: .; CDR3nt: TGTGCCAGCAGTCTGGAGGGGTATGGCTACACCTTC; CDR3aa: CASSLEGYGYTF
abundance: .; j_gene: TRBJ2-4; v_gene: TRBV18; d_gene: .; CDR3nt: TGTGCCAGCTCACCCCTTAAAAACATTCAGTACTTC; CDR3aa: CASSPLKNIQYF
abundance: once; j_gene: TRBJ1-3; v_gene: TRBV28; d_gene: TRBD1; CDR3nt: TGTGCCAGCAGTGCGGGTCCGGGACAGAGAAACACCATATATTTT; CDR3aa: CASSAGPGQRNTIYF
abundance: once; j_gene: TRBJ2-7; v_gene: TRBV13; d_gene: .; CDR3nt: TGTGCCAGCAGCTTAGGGCTAGGCCCCTACGAGCAGTACTTC; CDR3aa: CASSLGLGPYEQYF
abundance: .; j_gene: TRBJ2-7; v_gene: TRBV10-2; d_gene: TRBD2; CDR3nt: TGCGCCAGCAGGAATAGCGGGGCCCCGGAGCAGTACTTC; CDR3aa: CASRNSGAPEQYF
abundance: .; j_gene: TRBJ1-1; v_gene: TRBV19; d_gene: .; CDR3nt: TGTGCCAGTAGTATAGATCGGGAAGGCCCGAGGGCTTTCTTT; CDR3aa: CASSIDREGPRAFF
abundance: .; j_gene: TRBJ1-5; v_gene: TRBV6-5; d_gene: TRBD1; CDR3nt: TGTGCCAGCAGTTTGACAGGGGTGGGGGGCAATCAGCCCCAGCATTTT; CDR3aa: CASSLTGVGGNQPQHF
abundance: .; j_gene: TRBJ2-7; v_gene: TRBV9; d_gene: .; CDR3nt: TGTGCCAGCAGCCCCCGCGGGGGCGGGCTCTACGAGCAGTACTTC; CDR3aa: CASSPRGGGLYEQYF
abundance: few; j_gene: TRBJ1-2; v_gene: TRBV5-6; d_gene: .; CDR3nt: TGTGCCAGCAGCTTGGTGGTGGGGCAGGTAATCGGCTACACCTTC; CDR3aa: CASSLVVGQVIGYTF
abundance: .; j_gene: TRBJ2-3; v_gene: TRBV7-2; d_gene: .; CDR3nt: TGTGCCAGCAGCTCCGAAGGGAGCTACACAGATACGCAGTATTTT; CDR3aa: CASSSEGSYTDTQYF
abundance: few; j_gene: TRBJ1-1; v_gene: TRBV4-1; d_gene: .; CDR3nt: TGCGCCAGCAGCCGTTTCGGGGACACTGAAGCTTTCTTT; CDR3aa: CASSRFGDTEAFF
abundance: .; j_gene: TRBJ2-4; v_gene: TRBV18; d_gene: .; CDR3nt: TGTGCCAGCTCACCGGCGCTAGAGATAGCCAAAAACATTCAGTACTTC; CDR3aa: CASSPALEIAKNIQYF
abundance: .; j_gene: TRBJ1-1; v_gene: TRBV19; d_gene: TRBD1; CDR3nt: TGTGCCAGTTACAGGGGAGGATCGGCGGACACTGAAGCTTTCTTT; CDR3aa: CASYRGGSADTEAFF
abundance: .; j_gene: TRBJ2-7; v_gene: TRBV4-3; d_gene: .; CDR3nt: TGCGCCAGCAGCCAAGCCCCAACAGGGTTAGAGCAGTACTTC; CDR3aa: CASSQAPTGLEQYF
abundance: .; j_gene: TRBJ2-5; v_gene: TRBV15; d_gene: TRBD2; CDR3nt: TGTGCCACCAGCAGACTAGCGGGAGGGCCAGAGACCCAGTACTTC; CDR3aa: CATSRLAGGPETQYF
abundance: .; j_gene: TRBJ2-2; v_gene: TRBV7-3; d_gene: TRBD2; CDR3nt: TGTGCCAGCAGCTCTGGACTAGCGGGAAGAAAAACCGGGGAGCTGTTTTTT; CDR3aa: CASSSGLAGRKTGELFF
abundance: .; j_gene: TRBJ2-7; v_gene: TRBV28; d_gene: .; CDR3nt: TGTGCCAGCAACGGTCCTACAGTTTCCTACGAGCAGTACTTC; CDR3aa: CASNGPTVSYEQYF
abundance: .; j_gene: TRBJ1-2; v_gene: TRBV7-2; d_gene: TRBD1; CDR3nt: TGTGCCAGCAGCCTAGGGACAGGGGCTAACTATGGCTACACCTTC; CDR3aa: CASSLGTGANYGYTF
abundance: .; j_gene: TRBJ1-5; v_gene: TRBV7-2; d_gene: TRBD1; CDR3nt: TGTGCCAGCAGCTTGGGACAGGGGTTCAATCAGCCCCAGCATTTT; CDR3aa: CASSLGQGFNQPQHF
abundance: few; j_gene: TRBJ1-4; v_gene: TRBV30; d_gene: .; CDR3nt: TGTGCCTGGGGAGGTGAAAAACTGTTTTTT; CDR3aa: CAWGGEKLFF
abundance: .; j_gene: TRBJ1-5; v_gene: TRBV6-1; d_gene: .; CDR3nt: TGTGCCAGCACGTGGGAGGGAGACCAGCCCCAGCATTTT; CDR3aa: CASTWEGDQPQHF
abundance: .; j_gene: TRBJ1-2; v_gene: TRBV6-5; d_gene: TRBD1; CDR3nt: TGTGCCAGCACCAGGGACAGGGGAACTGGCTACACCTTC; CDR3aa: CASTRDRGTGYTF
abundance: once; j_gene: TRBJ2-5; v_gene: TRBV2; d_gene: .; CDR3nt: TGTGCCAGCAGGAGAAACTATAGGGAGACCCAGTACTTC; CDR3aa: CASRRNYRETQYF
abundance: once; j_gene: TRBJ1-5; v_gene: TRBV18; d_gene: TRBD1; CDR3nt: TGTGCCAGCTCGGAAGGGACAGGAACTCAGCCCCAGCATTTT; CDR3aa: CASSEGTGTQPQHF
abundance: .; j_gene: TRBJ1-4; v_gene: TRBV25-1; d_gene: .; CDR3nt: TGTGCCAGCAGTGAAGGGGCCAGGGCAAATGAAAAACTGTTTTTT; CDR3aa: CASSEGARANEKLFF
abundance: .; j_gene: TRBJ1-4; v_gene: TRBV5-6; d_gene: .; CDR3nt: TGTGCCAGCAGCCCCGGGGGGGGCGCTGCTGAAAAACTGTTTTTT; CDR3aa: CASSPGGGAAEKLFF
abundance: .; j_gene: TRBJ1-2; v_gene: TRBV5-6; d_gene: .; CDR3nt: TGTGCCAGCAGCTTGAGTCTCCGCGGTCCCTATGGCTACACCTTC; CDR3aa: CASSLSLRGPYGYTF
abundance: .; j_gene: TRBJ2-3; v_gene: TRBV7-2; d_gene: .; CDR3nt: TGTGCCAGCAGCCTCCTCCGGGAAGATACGCAGTATTTT; CDR3aa: CASSLLREDTQYF
abundance: .; j_gene: TRBJ2-7; v_gene: TRBV20-1; d_gene: .; CDR3nt: TGCAGTGCTAGATTAGGAGGGGAGCAGTACTTC; CDR3aa: CSARLGGEQYF
abundance: .; j_gene: TRBJ2-5; v_gene: TRBV6-5; d_gene: .; CDR3nt: TGTGCCAGCAGTTACGACATCCTCAGGGAGACCCAGTACTTC; CDR3aa: CASSYDILRETQYF
abundance: few; j_gene: TRBJ2-2; v_gene: TRBV19; d_gene: TRBD1; CDR3nt: TGTGCCAGTAGTAATCAGGGGGACACCGGGGAGCTGTTTTTT; CDR3aa: CASSNQGDTGELFF
abundance: .; j_gene: TRBJ2-6; v_gene: TRBV7-3; d_gene: .; CDR3nt: TGTGCCAGCAGCTTTCCGTCTGGGGCCAACGTCCTGACTTTC; CDR3aa: CASSFPSGANVLTF
abundance: .; j_gene: TRBJ2-7; v_gene: TRBV28; d_gene: TRBD2; CDR3nt: TGTGCCAGCAGTTTAACCGGGAGGGCCTACGAGCAGTACTTC; CDR3aa: CASSLTGRAYEQYF
abundance: .; j_gene: TRBJ2-7; v_gene: TRBV7-2; d_gene: TRBD1; CDR3nt: TGTGCCAGCAACGAGGACAGGGGTTTTTCCTACGAGCAGTACTTC; CDR3aa: CASNEDRGFSYEQYF
abundance: .; j_gene: TRBJ2-1; v_gene: TRBV7-2; d_gene: TRBD2; CDR3nt: TGTGCCAGCAGCTTTGGTAGCGGGAGGGCCAATGAGCAGTTCTTC; CDR3aa: CASSFGSGRANEQFF
abundance: .; j_gene: TRBJ2-2; v_gene: TRBV4-3; d_gene: .; CDR3nt: TGCGCCAGCAGCCAAGACAGGGTAACAAACACCGGGGAGCTGTTTTTT; CDR3aa: CASSQDRVTNTGELFF
abundance: .; j_gene: TRBJ1-1; v_gene: TRBV11-1; d_gene: .; CDR3nt: TGTGCCAGCAGCTTCGGGGGCACTGAAGCTTTCTTT; CDR3aa: CASSFGGTEAFF
abundance: .; j_gene: TRBJ1-2; v_gene: TRBV4-3; d_gene: .; CDR3nt: TGCGCCAGCAGCCAAGATGCAGGAAACATCTATGGCTACACCTTC; CDR3aa: CASSQDAGNIYGYTF
abundance: .; j_gene: TRBJ1-2; v_gene: TRBV7-9; d_gene: .; CDR3nt: TGTGCCAGCACCGTTCCTAGCTATGGCTACACCTTC; CDR3aa: CASTVPSYGYTF
abundance: .; j_gene: TRBJ1-2; v_gene: TRBV25-1; d_gene: .; CDR3nt: TGTGCCAGCAGCCTTCCTGGGGGCCCCACGGACCTCTATGGCTACACCTTC; CDR3aa: CASSLPGGPTDLYGYTF
abundance: many; j_gene: TRBJ2-5; v_gene: TRBV4-2; d_gene: .; CDR3nt: TGTGCCAGCAGCGCGGGCGGGACTCAAGAGACCCAGTACTTC; CDR3aa: CASSAGGTQETQYF
abundance: .; j_gene: TRBJ2-5; v_gene: TRBV27; d_gene: TRBD1; CDR3nt: TGTGCCAGTCGGCAGGGGACAGTACAAGAGACCCAGTACTTC; CDR3aa: CASRQGTVQETQYF
abundance: .; j_gene: TRBJ2-7; v_gene: TRBV10-3; d_gene: .; CDR3nt: TGTGCCAGCCAATCGAGCTCCTACGAGCAGTACTTC; CDR3aa: CASQSSSYEQYF
abundance: once; j_gene: TRBJ1-5; v_gene: TRBV4-1; d_gene: .; CDR3nt: TGCGCCAGCAGCCAAGTAATTACCGGGATTAGCAATCAGCCCCAGCATTTT; CDR3aa: CASSQVITGISNQPQHF
abundance: few; j_gene: TRBJ1-3; v_gene: TRBV18; d_gene: TRBD1; CDR3nt: TGTGCCAGCTCACCGCTTGCCGGGACAGGGGCAGGAAACACCATATATTTT; CDR3aa: CASSPLAGTGAGNTIYF
abundance: few; j_gene: TRBJ2-3; v_gene: TRBV5-1; d_gene: .; CDR3nt: TGCGCCAGCAGCCTGGGGGCGGGAGCAGCAGATACGCAGTATTTT; CDR3aa: CASSLGAGAADTQYF
abundance: once; j_gene: TRBJ1-1; v_gene: TRBV29-1; d_gene: .; CDR3nt: TGCAGCGTTGAACTGAGGGCCATGAACACTGAAGCTTTCTTT; CDR3aa: CSVELRAMNTEAFF
abundance: few; j_gene: TRBJ1-1; v_gene: TRBV6-6; d_gene: .; CDR3nt: TGTGCCAGCAGCCCGGGGAACACTGAAGCTTTCTTT; CDR3aa: CASSPGNTEAFF
abundance: few; j_gene: TRBJ1-5; v_gene: TRBV15; d_gene: .; CDR3nt: TGTGCCACCGGTCCCCCGGGGTCAGGTCAGCCCCAGCATTTT; CDR3aa: CATGPPGSGQPQHF
abundance: .; j_gene: TRBJ1-5; v_gene: TRBV5-1; d_gene: .; CDR3nt: TGCGCCAGCAGCCCCGACAGTCACAATCAGCCCCAGCATTTT; CDR3aa: CASSPDSHNQPQHF
abundance: .; j_gene: TRBJ2-7; v_gene: TRBV5-4; d_gene: TRBD2; CDR3nt: TGTGCCAGCTCCCGGGAGGGCCTGTCTCACGAGCAGTACTTC; CDR3aa: CASSREGLSHEQYF
abundance: .; j_gene: TRBJ1-1; v_gene: TRBV6-1; d_gene: .; CDR3nt: TGTGCCAGCAGTGAAAGGGGCGACGGGGAAGCTTTCTTT; CDR3aa: CASSERGDGEAFF
abundance: .; j_gene: TRBJ2-2; v_gene: TRBV29-1; d_gene: TRBD2; CDR3nt: TGCAGCGGAGCGGGGGGTGACACCGGGGAGCTGTTTTTT; CDR3aa: CSGAGGDTGELFF